This TCR beta chain appears in the sequencing data of a study of T-cell reconstitution after alpha-beta-depleted transplantation in children. This clonotype has more than one count but fewer than ten. Antigen unknown. CDR1 and CDR2 from the germline V gene are SGHRS and YFSETQ. The CDR3 covers 12 residues. V was trimmed by 7 bases and J by 2 bases, leaving 9 bases between them. A TCRbeta library incorporating unique molecular identifiers was prepared. TCRdb fed the PCR reads into MiXCR, producing one record per CDR3 protein. This sample carries over 85,000 distinct CDR3 sequences, roughly 7.6% of them seen once, and the ten largest clones take about a sixth. Whole-study results and caveats: Some patients' high day-60 TCRbeta diversity was attributed to recipient cells surviving conditioning. It was newly produced T cells that mostly accounted for T-cell counts and diversity one year after transplant. About two months after transplant, alpha-beta T cells reportedly came from several hundred expanded graft clones.

Sequencing used PBMCs, obtained before TCRalphabeta/CD19-depleted stem cell transplant. The V call is TRBV5-1, the J call TRBJ2-5, with D uncertain. This receptor was identified in a boy aged 2 to 9 with acute lymphoblastic leukemia, due to receive a stem cell transplant. The CDR3: CASFGEQETQYF. Here the CDR3 DNA reads TGCGCCAGCTTCGGCGAACAAGAGACCCAGTACTTC.